This T cell receptor (beta chain) was found in a study of T-cell memory formation after mild COVID-19. Looked up from germline, CDR1 is ENHRY and CDR2 is SYGVKD. The CDR3 length is 13 residues. Trimming left V 5 bases short and J 3 bases short, with 8 bases between. TCRdb used MiXCR to reprocess the 5' RACE reads, holding one entry per CDR3 protein. The sample has roughly 250,000 distinct CDR3 sequences, 16% seen once. Study observations and caveats: In pre-infection memory, a portion of responding clones appeared, which suggested that cross-reactive memory joined.

Notes on this clonotype: Its antigen is not known.

The specimen sequenced was PBMCs or a T cell subset sorted from them (not recorded which). This rearrangement joins TRBV10-3 to TRBJ1-5, with D uncertain. This receptor was obtained from a man between 18 and 35 years old who had mild COVID-19 (a few samples of this study predate the infection). Cell type and time point are not known. The CDR3 DNA is TGTGCCATCAGTAGGCAGGACAATCAGCCCCAGCATTTT. It translates to CAISRQDNQPQHF.